The rows below give T cell receptor beta chains drawn from one sample of a study of T cell responses to AZD1222 COVID-19 vaccine. Profiled with immunoSEQ multiplex PCR; TCRdb holds only in-frame clones, not every one. The sample lists roughly 120,000 clones; about 90% were seen once. The sequencing here drew on peripheral blood, taken 28 days after the second AZD1222 dose. The receptors stem from an adult who received the AZD1222 COVID-19 vaccine. The CDR3 runs from the conserved cysteine through the conserved F or W. D genes are given only for firm matches. Some rows mark clone size as missing; the rest say once, few, many or name a class of expanded clone.

J gene | V gene | clone size | D gene | CDR3 protein | CDR3 DNA
TRBJ2-1 | TRBV6-4 | . | . | CASSPRGRGVYNEQFF | TGTGCCAGCAGCCCCAGGGGCCGAGGGGTATACAATGAGCAGTTCTTC
TRBJ2-5 | TRBV27 | . | TRBD1 | CASSRQGVATRYF | TGTGCCAGCAGTCGACAGGGGGTGGCAACTCGGTACTTC
TRBJ1-2 | TRBV3-1/TRBV3-2 | . | . | CASSLVGGVGYTF | TGTGCCAGCAGCCTTGTAGGAGGGGTTGGCTACACCTTC
TRBJ1-3 | TRBV7-9 | . | . | CASSPIRSGNTIYF | TGTGCCAGCAGCCCCATTCGCTCTGGAAACACCATATATTTT
TRBJ2-1 | TRBV19 | . | . | CASSTRGNEQFF | TGTGCCAGTAGCACCCGCGGGAATGAGCAGTTCTTC
TRBJ1-2 | TRBV3-1/TRBV3-2 | . | . | CASSPIDRPNYGYTF | TGTGCCAGCAGCCCGATAGACAGGCCTAACTATGGCTACACCTTC
TRBJ2-7 | TRBV27 | . | TRBD1 | CASRPDRRFYEQYF | TGTGCCAGCAGACCGGACAGGAGATTCTACGAGCAGTACTTC
TRBJ1-3 | TRBV5-1 | . | . | CASSLESVNSGNTIYF | TGCGCCAGCAGCTTGGAATCTGTGAACTCTGGAAACACCATATATTTT
TRBJ2-6 | TRBV6-2/TRBV6-3 | . | . | CASSSRGNSGANVLTF | TGTGCCAGCAGTAGTCGGGGCAACTCTGGGGCCAACGTCCTGACTTTC
TRBJ2-2 | TRBV5-1 | . | TRBD1 | CASNDRVGGELFF | TGCGCCAGCAACGACAGGGTCGGCGGGGAGCTGTTTTTT
TRBJ1-6 | TRBV18 | . | . | CASSPQAVDSPLHF | TGTGCCAGCTCACCTCAGGCCGTTGATTCACCCCTCCACTTT
TRBJ2-1 | TRBV13 | few | . | CASSLTRANEQFF | TGTGCCAGCAGCTTAACCAGGGCCAATGAGCAGTTCTTC
TRBJ2-1 | TRBV6-5 | . | . | CASTPGQVNEQFF | TGTGCCAGCACACCCGGACAAGTCAATGAGCAGTTCTTC
TRBJ1-6 | TRBV6-5 | . | . | CASSYDLYNSPLHF | TGTGCCAGCAGTTACGACCTCTATAATTCACCCCTCCACTTT
TRBJ2-1 | TRBV3-1/TRBV3-2 | few | . | CASSQDPPLSNSGSSYNEQFF | TGTGCCAGCAGCCAAGATCCGCCTTTGTCTAATAGCGGCTCCTCCTACAATGAGCAGTTCTTC
TRBJ2-1 | TRBV15 | . | TRBD1 | CATSREGQGVNEQFF | TGTGCCACCAGCAGAGAGGGACAGGGGGTAAATGAGCAGTTCTTC
TRBJ2-5 | TRBV10-3 | . | TRBD2 | CAISEIAGGLQETQYF | TGTGCCATCAGTGAGATAGCGGGGGGGCTCCAAGAGACCCAGTACTTC
TRBJ1-2 | TRBV3-1/TRBV3-2 | once | TRBD1 | CASSLRTGQDGYTF | TGTGCCAGCAGCCTCCGGACAGGGCAAGATGGCTACACCTTC
TRBJ1-1 | TRBV5-1 | . | . | CASSSSPQGNEAFF | TGCGCCAGCAGCTCAAGTCCTCAGGGGAATGAAGCTTTCTTT
TRBJ1-2 | TRBV6-5 | few | TRBD1 | CASSSGDRDHYGYTF | TGTGCCAGCAGTTCAGGCGACAGGGACCACTATGGCTACACCTTC
TRBJ1-2 | TRBV5-1 | . | TRBD1 | CASSRTGKYGYTF | TGCGCCAGCAGCAGGACAGGGAAGTATGGCTACACCTTC
TRBJ1-2 | TRBV12-3/TRBV12-4 | . | . | CASSRDNYGYTF | TGTGCCAGCAGTCGAGATAACTATGGCTACACCTTC
TRBJ1-1 | TRBV7-8 | . | TRBD1 | CASSLSGQGRGAFF | TGTGCCAGCAGCTTAAGCGGACAGGGAAGGGGGGCTTTCTTT
TRBJ1-4 | TRBV5-1 | . | . | CASSLGSTNEKLFF | TGCGCCAGCAGCTTAGGGTCAACTAATGAAAAACTGTTTTTT
TRBJ1-2 | TRBV3-1/TRBV3-2 | . | . | CASSHRGVGYGYTF | TGTGCCAGCAGCCACCGGGGGGTCGGCTATGGCTACACCTTC
TRBJ2-2 | TRBV12-5 | . | . | CASGPPRGFTGELFF | TGTGCTAGTGGTCCACCCCGGGGGTTCACCGGGGAGCTGTTTTTT
TRBJ1-6 | TRBV29-1 | . | . | CSVMTAADSPLHF | TGCAGCGTTATGACCGCCGCGGATTCACCCCTCCACTTT
TRBJ1-2 | TRBV3-1/TRBV3-2 | . | . | CASSQDSDLGGYTF | TGTGCCAGCAGCCAAGATTCGGACCTTGGGGGCTACACCTTC
TRBJ2-7 | TRBV3-1/TRBV3-2 | . | . | CASSQSAYEQYF | TGTGCCAGCAGCCAATCAGCGTACGAGCAGTACTTC
TRBJ1-4 | TRBV7-9 | . | TRBD1 | CASSRTGNEKLFF | TGTGCCAGCAGTCGGACAGGGAATGAAAAACTGTTTTTT
TRBJ1-5 | TRBV5-8 | once | . | CASSSDSIIQPQHF | TGTGCCAGCAGCTCCGACAGTATTATTCAGCCCCAGCATTTT
TRBJ2-1 | TRBV7-8 | . | . | CASSLNSRGEQFF | TGTGCCAGCAGCTTAAACAGCCGAGGTGAGCAGTTCTTC
TRBJ2-7 | TRBV5-6 | . | . | CASSLRLGNYEQYF | TGTGCCAGCAGCTTGAGGCTGGGGAACTACGAGCAGTACTTC
TRBJ2-2 | TRBV5-1 | . | TRBD2 | CASSLARLAGAGELFF | TGCGCCAGCAGCTTGGCAAGGCTAGCGGGAGCCGGGGAGCTGTTTTTT
TRBJ2-7 | TRBV9 | . | . | CASSVAWGASYEQYF | TGTGCCAGCAGCGTAGCATGGGGGGCGTCCTACGAGCAGTACTTC
TRBJ2-3 | TRBV30 | few | . | CAWSTRGVLPDTQYF | TGTGCCTGGAGTACCAGGGGGGTTCTCCCAGATACGCAGTATTTT
TRBJ1-6 | TRBV10-3 | once | . | CAISAKEQNSPLHF | TGTGCCATCAGTGCTAAGGAGCAGAATTCACCCCTCCACTTT
TRBJ1-1 | TRBV18 | once | TRBD1 | CASSAQDRANTEAFF | TGTGCCAGCTCAGCTCAAGACAGGGCGAACACTGAAGCTTTCTTT
TRBJ2-7 | TRBV27 | . | . | CASSLAPGSYEQYF | TGTGCCAGCAGTCTCGCCCCGGGGTCCTACGAGCAGTACTTC
TRBJ2-7 | TRBV19 | few | . | CASSRNRLRGYEQYF | TGTGCCAGTAGTCGTAACAGGCTAAGGGGCTACGAGCAGTACTTC
TRBJ1-1 | TRBV7-3 | . | TRBD1 | CASSLTGGPVGGEAFF | TGTGCCAGCAGCTTAACAGGGGGCCCCGTGGGGGGTGAAGCTTTCTTT
TRBJ1-2 | TRBV5-1 | . | . | CASSLGGVNYGYTF | TGCGCCAGCAGCTTGGGGGGAGTCAACTATGGCTACACCTTC
TRBJ2-2 | TRBV5-1 | . | TRBD2 | CASSPGLAGAGELFF | TGCGCCAGCAGCCCGGGACTAGCGGGAGCCGGGGAGCTGTTTTTT
TRBJ2-7 | TRBV5-4 | . | TRBD2 | CASSLETSGPYEQYF | TGTGCCAGCAGCCTTGAGACTAGCGGGCCCTACGAGCAGTACTTC